This record covers a single T cell receptor beta chain. Its antigen remains unknown. UMI-labeled 5' RACE yielded the TRB cDNA libraries. TCRdb reanalyzed the 5' RACE reads, giving one entry per CDR3 protein sequence and no DNA. This listing includes about 23,000 distinct CDR3 sequences. There are 14 residues in the CDR3. CDR1 LGHNA and CDR2 YSLEER come from the germline V gene. This sample is part of a study of CXCR3-negative and CXCR3-positive naive CD8 T cells. Broader study findings: Sequencing showed both naive subsets with comparably high diversity, and memory CD8+ cells much lower. Similar TRBV-TRBJ usage was seen in naive cells (both CXCR3-negative and CXCR3-positive), but memory cells differed.

The chain combines TRBV4-3 with TRBJ2-5; TCRdb names TRBD2, which stays unverified in the absence of DNA. The sequenced sample consisted of memory CD8+ T cells from blood. The receptor comes from a human donor in good health. Some clones in this sample may be carry-over from other donors' samples. The CDR3: CASSQELDSKTQYF.